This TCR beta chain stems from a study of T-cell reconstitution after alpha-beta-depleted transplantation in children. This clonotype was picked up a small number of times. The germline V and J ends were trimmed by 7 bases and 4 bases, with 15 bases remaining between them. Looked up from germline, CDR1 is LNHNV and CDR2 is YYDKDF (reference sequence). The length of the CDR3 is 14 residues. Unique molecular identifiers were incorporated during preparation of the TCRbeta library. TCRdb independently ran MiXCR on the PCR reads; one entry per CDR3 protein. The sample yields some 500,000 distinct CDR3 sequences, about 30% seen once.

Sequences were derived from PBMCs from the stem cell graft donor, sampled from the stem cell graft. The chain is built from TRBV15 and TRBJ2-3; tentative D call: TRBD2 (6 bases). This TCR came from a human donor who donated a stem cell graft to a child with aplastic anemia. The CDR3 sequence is CATNPGDFPDTQYF. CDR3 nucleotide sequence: TGTGCCACCAACCCGGGGGACTTCCCAGATACGCAGTATTTT.